This T cell receptor beta chain was sequenced in a study of blood T cells in healthy people across ages. Study-level background: Every two T cells gave about one barcoded beta molecule via template switching.

A sample-barcoded 5' primer and a J-beta primer mix were used in a second PCR of roughly 6 to 11 cycles. MiXCR was run by TCRdb on the 5' RACE reads, yielding one entry per CDR3 protein. Among 1.5 million to 1.9 million distinct CDR3 sequences, approximately 42% were seen once, and the ten largest hold about 4%. Extracted total RNA amounted to at least 5.5 micrograms for each sample. With 7 bases removed from V and 6 bases from J, the gap between germline ends came to 13 bases. This CDR3 has 12 residues. The sample comprised blood. This TCR was recovered from a woman aged 18-29 years in good health. The J gene is TRBJ2-7, the V gene TRBV12-3 or TRBV12-4, with D possibly TRBD1 on 6 matching bases. The CDR3 is CASTWGPGEQYF. CDR3 nucleotide sequence: TGTGCCAGCACCTGGGGGCCGGGCGAGCAGTACTTC.